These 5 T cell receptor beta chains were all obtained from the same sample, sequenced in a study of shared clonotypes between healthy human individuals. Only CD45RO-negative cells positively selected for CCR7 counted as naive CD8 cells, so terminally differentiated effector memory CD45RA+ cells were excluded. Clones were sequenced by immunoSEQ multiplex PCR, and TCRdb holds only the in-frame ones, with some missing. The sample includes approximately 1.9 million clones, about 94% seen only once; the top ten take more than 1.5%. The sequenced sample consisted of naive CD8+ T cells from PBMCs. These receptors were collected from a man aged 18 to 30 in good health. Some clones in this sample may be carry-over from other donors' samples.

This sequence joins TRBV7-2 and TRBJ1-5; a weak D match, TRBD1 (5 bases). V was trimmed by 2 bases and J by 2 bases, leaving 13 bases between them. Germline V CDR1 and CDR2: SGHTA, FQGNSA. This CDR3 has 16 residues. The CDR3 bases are TGTGCCAGCAGCTTATGGGCATGGGACGGCAATCAGCCCCAGCATTTT. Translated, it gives CASSLWAWDGNQPQHF.

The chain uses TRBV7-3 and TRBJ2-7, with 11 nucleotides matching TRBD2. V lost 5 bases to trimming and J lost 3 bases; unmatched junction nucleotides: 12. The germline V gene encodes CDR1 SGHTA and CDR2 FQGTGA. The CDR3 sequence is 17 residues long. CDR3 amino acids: CASSPGTSGLLGYEQYF. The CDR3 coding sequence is TGTGCCAGCAGCCCAGGGACTAGCGGCCTTCTCGGCTACGAGCAGTACTTC.

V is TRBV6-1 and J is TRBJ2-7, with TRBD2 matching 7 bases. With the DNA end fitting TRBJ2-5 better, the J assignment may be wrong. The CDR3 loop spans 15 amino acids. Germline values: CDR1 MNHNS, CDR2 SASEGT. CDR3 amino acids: CASSEAPGGQETQYF. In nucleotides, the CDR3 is TGTGCCAGCAGTGAAGCTCCGGGGGGACAAGAGACCCAGTACTTC.

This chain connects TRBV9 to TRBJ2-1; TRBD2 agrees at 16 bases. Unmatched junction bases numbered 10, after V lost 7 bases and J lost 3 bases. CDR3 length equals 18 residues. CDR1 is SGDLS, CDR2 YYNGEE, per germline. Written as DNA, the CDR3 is TGTGCCAGCGTGAACGGGACTAGCGGGAGGGCAATCTACAATGAGCAGTTCTTC. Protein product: CASVNGTSGRAIYNEQFF.

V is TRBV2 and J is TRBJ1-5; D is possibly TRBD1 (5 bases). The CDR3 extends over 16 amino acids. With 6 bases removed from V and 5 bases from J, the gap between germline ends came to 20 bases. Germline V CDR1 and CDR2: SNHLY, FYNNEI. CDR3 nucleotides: TGTGCCAGCAGCCACTCGACAGACTATTATTATCAGCCCCAGCATTTT. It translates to CASSHSTDYYYQPQHF.